Below are 8 T cell receptor beta chains sequenced from a single sample in a study of T cells in Graves' hyperthyroidism and ophthalmopathy. The investigators amplified TCR beta CDR3 regions from RNA transcripts. Primed by the HTBI set, a first-round RT-PCR was run on the TCR CDR3. From the multiplex PCR reads, TCRdb called clonotypes with MiXCR, one entry per CDR3 protein. Of 530,000 or so distinct CDR3 sequences listed, around 46% were seen once; the top ten hold around 8%. Sequenced input: peripheral blood or thyroid tissue (not recorded which). These receptors were taken from a woman aged 18 to 35 with Graves' hyperthyroidism.

The chain joins TRBV5-4 to TRBJ1-2, with D hard to call. The CDR3 contains 14 residues. Germline V CDR1 and CDR2: SGHNT, YYREEE (reference sequence). Trimming removed 0 bases at V and 3 bases at J, with 9 bases between. CDR3: CASSLAAGYYGYTF. DNA for the CDR3: TGTGCCAGCAGCTTGGCAGCCGGCTACTATGGCTACACCTTC.

This clonotype has a count of ten or more. The V and J genes are TRBV25-1 and TRBJ2-1; 9 bases are a match to TRBD2. Germline trimming cut 4 bases from V and 7 bases from J; bases unmatched to any gene: 8. This CDR3 is 15 amino acids long. In germline, CDR1 is MGHDK, CDR2 SYGVNS. The CDR3 spells CASSVAGGPRNEQFF. DNA of the CDR3: TGTGCCAGCAGTGTGGCGGGAGGGCCGAGGAATGAGCAGTTCTTC.

This clonotype has a count of ten or more. The chain combines TRBV7-2 with TRBJ2-7; D is perhaps TRBD2 (6 bases). The CDR3 length is 15 residues. The V end was cut by 6 bases, the J end by 0 bases, with 15 bases between. From germline, CDR1 is SGHTA and CDR2 FQGNSA. The CDR3 is CASRRDLTSSYEQYF. CDR3 DNA: TGTGCCAGCAGAAGGGACTTGACGAGCTCCTACGAGCAGTACTTC. The complete variable domain, with remaining parts taken from reference TRBV7-2 and TRBJ2-7, reads GAGVSQSPSNKVTEKGKDVELRCDPISGHTALYWYRQSLGQGLEFLIYFQGNSAPDKSGLPSDRFSAERTGGSVSTLTIQRTQQEDSAVYLCASRRDLTSSYEQYFGPGTRLTVT.

In regard to this clonotype: Germline is not matched at one junction end, which may reflect a read error. The chain links TRBV7-6 to TRBJ2-5; the match to TRBD1 covers 7 bases. The CDR3 loop spans 15 amino acids. Germline-derived CDR1 and CDR2 are SGHVS and FNYEAQ. CDR3 in amino acids: CASSSMTGRGETQYF. DNA of the CDR3: TGCGCCAGCAGCTCTATGACAGGGCGAGGGGAGACCCAGTACTTC.

This clonotype has just a few counts. The CDR3 DNA follows: TGTGTTACTAGCGGGAGGCGGACAGATACGCAGTATTTT. This gives the protein CVTSGRRTDTQYF. The rearrangement links TRBV7-2 to TRBJ2-3; TRBD2 aligns across 12 bases. The V gene's germline CDR1 is SGHTA and CDR2 FQGNSA. The CDR3 is made up of 13 amino acids.

Only one count was recorded for this clonotype. The V call is TRBV2, the J call TRBJ1-3; D is uncertain. This CDR3 has 14 residues. Trimming cost V 5 bases and J 7 bases, with 15 bases left between them. CDR1 and CDR2 (germline): SNHLY, FYNNEI. This chain's CDR3 is CASSPQSGVNTIYF. The CDR3 DNA reads TGTGCCAGCAGTCCTCAGTCCGGGGTGAACACCATATATTTT.

This clonotype was recorded once. The CDR3 sequence: CASSQRDRRYEQYF. The CDR3 DNA reads TGCGCCAGCAGCCAACGGGACAGACGCTACGAGCAGTACTTC. The chain combines TRBV5-1 with TRBJ2-7, with TRBD1 matching over 7 bases. Germline CDR1 and CDR2: SGHRS and YFSETQ. V lost 4 bases and J lost 3; bases outside the gene matches: 7. The CDR3 contains 14 residues.

Many counts were recorded for this clonotype. J is TRBJ1-3 and V is TRBV5-1; 7 bases line up with TRBD1. This CDR3 has 14 residues. Germline V gene data show CDR1 as SGHRS and CDR2 as YFSETQ. Trimming removed 4 bases from V and 3 bases from J; junction bases left unmatched: 4. CDR3 coding DNA: TGCGCCAGCAGCCACGGGACAGTTGGAAACACCATATATTTT. Residues: CASSHGTVGNTIYF.